The T cell receptor beta chain under discussion was sequenced for a study of beta chain features in type 1 diabetes (dated by TCRdb to 2016 to 2019). The study in broad terms: Mean age, gender distribution, total cell number and subset yield did not differ between patients and healthy donors. A total of some 100,000,000 sorted cells were examined across all samples, and a strong correlation was observed between cell number per subset and RNA yield. Naive and central memory subsets were obtained from all 28 donors, but regulatory and stem cell-like memory subsets were isolated from only 8 patients and 8 healthy donors. In the study, TCRB repertoires of sorted circulating CD4+ T cell subsets from recently diagnosed type 1 diabetes patients were compared with those of matched healthy donors.

The entire isolated RNA was reverse transcribed using the High Capacity cDNA Reverse Transcription Kit, and thus expressed TCRB transcripts were sequenced. Naive, central memory and regulatory T cell samples underwent deep immunoSEQ sequencing, averaging about 3.5 million total reads per sample. Sorted cells were lysed in RLT buffer, and RNA was extracted using DNase-treated RNeasy Micro or Mini kits according to cell number. To prevent cross-contamination, each cell subset was processed individually, whereas patient and healthy donor samples were processed jointly. TCRB sequences were amplified from cDNA with the immunoSEQ multiplex PCR, producing 87-bp fragments spanning the CDR3 region. Sequencing of the amplicons was done on the Illumina HiSeq platform. In the authors' own workflow: PCR bias was corrected computationally using synthetic template baselines, and reads within Hamming distance 2 were collapsed, with unmergeable singletons discarded. Reads were aligned to IMGT to assign V, D and J genes, CDR3 length, and insertions or deletions at six rearrangement sites. Within each subset, clonotype counts were normalized to the number of sorted cells before true diversity and Gini coefficients were calculated with the tcR R package. Repertoire sharing was quantified using the overlap coefficient calculated on TCRB nucleotide sequences. Out-of-frame TCRB sequences from naive cells were analyzed to stand in for the pre-selection repertoire. TCRdb carries this immuneACCESS record with in-frame sequences only. Its versions omit some clonotypes, under half of them owing to an unresolved V gene in the studies checked, with the rest unexplained. V and J calls plus clone size are reproduced from that table; the DNA served to infer D and trimming. The sample table records fewer than 650,000 clones; around 15% of these occur just once. The top ten clones comprise under 0.095% of the sample.

The investigation overall reported the following: Patients with type 1 diabetes made fewer insertions and deleted more nucleotides at VDJ recombination sites, implying thymic rearrangement abnormalities. In all four CD4+ subsets, TCRB CDR3 length was moderately but significantly shorter in type 1 diabetes patients. Because cDNA was sequenced instead of genomic DNA, activated cells with high expression could be over-represented, although the groups did not differ in activation or CD3 levels. Shorter templates might have been favored by PCR, but patient and control samples were amplified and corrected together, so both groups would have been affected equally by any skew. Naive, central memory and regulatory TCRB repertoires appeared to be more alike among patients than among healthy donors. Because small numbers of individuals were included in the HLA sub-analyses, any influence of HLA type on TCRB rearrangement was left unresolved.

On this clone: This clone's antigen is unknown. No base quality values were provided; no much bigger clone lies one nucleotide off.

Each donor gave one peripheral blood draw, averaging approximately 0.12 L, which was collected into heparinised tubes. A BD FACSAria II and a panel including CD45RO, CCR7, CD25, CD127, CD95 and CD27 were used to sort naive, central memory, regulatory and stem cell-like memory CD4+ T cells. Purity was above 95% for every sorted population. PBMCs were isolated right away by Lymphoprep density gradient centrifugation and were stained directly, without culture. To minimize batch effects, samples were stained and sorted in pairs, one healthy donor with one patient per experiment. V lost 1 base and J lost 4 bases; the stretch between them is 14 bases long. According to the germline V gene, CDR1 reads LGHNA and CDR2 reads YSLEER. From its cysteine to its phenylalanine, the CDR3 spans 16 amino acids. Of all the DNA, just the CDR3 is kept, 48 bases in frame from base 1.

Sequenced: naive CD4+ T cells from blood. The sample's cell subset or site, from its label and the paper: true naive CD4+ T cells. The chain is made from TRBV4-3 and TRBJ2-4, with TRBD2 tentatively as D gene (6 bases match). This clonotype originated in a man aged 18 to 30 in good health. The nucleotide sequence reads as follows: TGCGCCAGCAGCCAAGTTGTCAGCGGGCCGAAAAACATTCAGTACTTC. It translates to CASSQVVSGPKNIQYF.